The next 13 T cell receptor beta chains were all read from a single sample in a study of beta chain features in type 1 diabetes. Study findings and constraints: Shorter TCRB CDR3s, moderately but significantly so, marked every one of the four CD4+ subsets in Type 1 diabetes patients.

No antigen has been identified for these receptors. The study reverse transcribed the entire isolated RNA, so it sequenced expressed TCRB transcripts. Using immunoSEQ multiplex PCR, the repertoire was profiled, and TCRdb retains in-frame clones only, with some absent. The sample yields a few hundred thousand clones, over 9% seen once. Sequenced sample: central memory CD4+ T cells from blood. The receptors here all came from a man aged 30-40 years with type 1 diabetes.

This clone was detected a few times. J is TRBJ2-1 and V is TRBV7-3; 10 nucleotides line up with TRBD2. This CDR3 is 15 amino acids long. Germline trimming cut 5 bases from V and 8 bases from J; bases unmatched to any gene: 9. Germline CDR1 reads SGHTA; CDR2 reads FQGTGA. The CDR3 nucleotides read TGTGCCAGCAGCGCCGGACTAGCGGAGGGCGATGAGCAGTTCTTC. It specifies CASSAGLAEGDEQFF.

This rearrangement joins TRBV19 to TRBJ2-5, with D perhaps assigned TRBD1 or TRBD2 (6 bases each). V was clipped by 3 bases and J by 5 bases, with 16 bases between them. This CDR3 is 15 amino acids long. CDR1 is LNHDA, CDR2 SQIVND, per germline (reference sequence). The CDR3, as DNA: TGTGCCAGTAGTATCGGGGGCCAACTGGGGGAGACCCAGTACTTC. Its protein is CASSIGGQLGETQYF.

The table lists this clone with a few counts. The rearrangement uses TRBV5-1 and TRBJ2-7; 11 bases map to TRBD2. This CDR3 spans 17 amino acids. The germline V gene encodes CDR1 SGHRS and CDR2 YFSETQ. Trimming took 0 bases from V and 5 from J; bases not matched to a gene: 10. The CDR3 DNA is TGCGCCAGCAGCTTGGCGGGAACTAGCGGGAGTCAGGACGAGCAGTACTTC. Amino acids: CASSLAGTSGSQDEQYF.

This clone was counted many times. The chain recombines TRBV10-3 with TRBJ2-1; 8 bases match TRBD1. V was clipped by 6 bases and J by 6 bases; unmatched bases: 7. The CDR3 length is 14 residues. The V gene's germline CDR1 is ENHRY and CDR2 SYGVKD. In nucleotides, the CDR3 is TGTGCCATCAGCGGACAGGGTATGGCCAATGAGCAGTTCTTC. It is translated as CAISGQGMANEQFF.

This clone was counted only a few times. The chain uses TRBV9 and TRBJ1-5, with D maybe TRBD1 (5 bases). V was trimmed by 4 bases and J by 5 bases, leaving 13 bases between them. The CDR3 contains 14 residues. Germline CDR1 and CDR2: SGDLS and YYNGEE. The CDR3 protein is CASSFGSGDQPQHF. The CDR3 DNA reads TGTGCCAGCAGCTTCGGCTCGGGGGATCAGCCCCAGCATTTT.

The chain joins TRBV4-1 to TRBJ1-1; no firm D call. CDR3 length equals 15 residues. Trimming left V 4 bases short and J 1 base short, with 13 bases between. Germline lookup yields CDR1 MGHRA and CDR2 YSYEKL. The CDR3 coding sequence is TGCGCCAGCAGCCCCAAGGACGGATGGAACACTGAAGCTTTCTTT. Protein product: CASSPKDGWNTEAFF.

This clone has just a few counts. The CDR3 bases are TGTGCCAGCATTCTCGGGGCCTCCCAGGAGCCCCAGCATTTT. Translation gives CASILGASQEPQHF. The V and J genes are TRBV6-5 and TRBJ1-5; D might be TRBD1 (5 bases). Germline V gene lookup returns CDR1 MNHEY and CDR2 SVGAGI. V was pared by 7 bases and J by 8 bases, with 18 bases between. This CDR3 region has 14 residues.

In this sample, this clone turned up a few times. The V gene is TRBV4-1, the J gene TRBJ2-1, with TRBD2 matching over 10 bases. Germline V lookup: CDR1 MGHRA, CDR2 YSYEKL. V lost 4 bases to trimming and J lost 6 bases; unmatched junction nucleotides: 6. CDR3 length: 15 residues. CDR3: CASSRTSGAFNEQFF. The CDR3 nucleotides are TGCGCCAGCAGCCGAACTAGCGGGGCATTCAATGAGCAGTTCTTC.

This clone was picked up a small number of times. This chain connects TRBV5-1 to TRBJ1-4; tentative D call: TRBD1 (6 bases). CDR3 length: 15 amino acids. Germline lookup yields CDR1 SGHRS and CDR2 YFSETQ. Trimming took 4 bases from V and 8 from J, leaving 18 bases between them. CDR3 in amino acids: CASSRQQGTEEKLFF. The DNA for the CDR3 is TGCGCCAGCAGCCGCCAACAGGGTACCGAAGAAAAACTGTTTTTT. Looking up the rest from reference TRBV5-1 and TRBJ1-4 gives the full variable domain: KAGVTQTPRYLIKTRGQQVTLSCSPISGHRSVSWYQQTPGQGLQFLFEYFSETQRNKGNFPGRFSGRQFSNSRSEMNVSTLELGDSALYLCASSRQQGTEEKLFFGSGTQLSVL.

This clone was recorded a few times. The chain carries TRBV29-1 and TRBJ1-1; D not resolved. Per the germline V gene, CDR1 is SQVTM and CDR2 is ANQGSEA. Between the trimmed V and J ends, which lost 4 bases and 5 bases, there was a span of 11 bases. The CDR3 covers 12 residues. CDR3 nucleotide sequence: TGCAGCGTTGGGATGGGTGCAACTGAAGCTTTCTTT. It is translated as CSVGMGATEAFF.

The chain has TRBV5-1 and TRBJ1-2, with TRBD1 matching 10 bases. The J segment lost 4 bases and the V segment lost 2 bases, leaving 2 bases of the junction unmatched. The CDR3 is 14 residues long. The V gene's germline CDR1 is SGHRS and CDR2 YFSETQ. The CDR3 nucleotides read TGCGCCAGCAGCTTTGGGGACAGGGGCTATGGCTACACCTTC. Encoded protein: CASSFGDRGYGYTF. The full variable domain, completed using reference TRBV5-1 and TRBJ1-2, is KAGVTQTPRYLIKTRGQQVTLSCSPISGHRSVSWYQQTPGQGLQFLFEYFSETQRNKGNFPGRFSGRQFSNSRSEMNVSTLELGDSALYLCASSFGDRGYGYTFGSGTRLTVV.

This clone came up a few times. The V gene is TRBV19, the J gene TRBJ2-7; tentative D call: TRBD1 (6 bases). Trimming removed 4 bases from V and 2 bases from J, with 15 bases in between. Looked up from germline, CDR1 is LNHDA and CDR2 is SQIVND (reference sequence). The CDR3 is 15 amino acids. CDR3 DNA sequence: TGTGCCAGTAGTAGGTTGTCGACAGGAACCTACGAGCAGTACTTC. This sequence encodes CASSRLSTGTYEQYF. Drawing the rest from reference TRBV19 and TRBJ2-7, the complete variable domain is DGGITQSPKYLFRKEGQNVTLSCEQNLNHDAMYWYRQDPGQGLRLIYYSQIVNDFQKGDIAEGYSVSREKKESFPLTVTSAQKNPTAFYLCASSRLSTGTYEQYFGPGTRLTVT.

In this sample, this clone turned up a few times. The rearrangement joins TRBV4-2 to TRBJ2-7; D gene uncertain. V was pared by 0 bases and J by 0 bases, with 12 bases between. CDR1 is LGHNA and CDR2 is YNFKEQ in the germline V gene. This CDR3 has 16 amino acids. In DNA, the CDR3 is TGTGCCAGCAGCCAAGATTTTGCGGCTAGCTCCTACGAGCAGTACTTC. Its protein is CASSQDFAASSYEQYF.